Presented here are 30 T cell receptor beta chains from one specimen sequenced in a study of CD8 T cells in ankylosing spondylitis. TCRdb reanalysed the 5' RACE reads using MiXCR and keeps one entry per CDR3 protein. The profile shows more than 200,000 distinct CDR3 sequences, 20% to 30% of them singletons. The source material was blood, either unsorted or a sorted T cell fraction (not recorded which). The receptors stem from a male donor with ankylosing spondylitis or in good health (not recorded which).

This chain connects TRBV11-1 to TRBJ2-3, with 9 bases matching TRBD2. The V gene end was trimmed by 5 bases and the J gene end by 5 bases; junction bases not matched to a gene: 17. Germline V gene sequence: CDR1 SGHAT, CDR2 FQDESV (reference sequence). The CDR3 is made up of 18 amino acids. CDR3 residues: CASSPGIAGVRVGDTQYF. DNA for the CDR3: TGTGCCAGCAGCCCCGGGATAGCGGGGGTGCGCGTAGGAGATACGCAGTATTTT.

The J gene is TRBJ2-3, the V gene TRBV29-1; D gene unclear. Trimming shortened V by 4 bases and J by 2 bases, and 10 bases separated the two germline ends. Looked up from germline, CDR1 is SQVTM and CDR2 is ANQGSEA. The CDR3 contains 13 residues. The CDR3 protein is CSVGSRFTDTQYF. DNA of the CDR3: TGCAGCGTTGGAAGCAGATTCACAGATACGCAGTATTTT.

The chain couples TRBV25-1 to TRBJ1-1, with 8 bases identical to TRBD1. The germline V gene encodes CDR1 MGHDK and CDR2 SYGVNS. The length of the CDR3 is 14 residues. The junction had 4 bases not matched to a gene; V was cut back by 6 bases and J by 1 base. The CDR3 DNA follows: TGTGCCAGCAGGGGGGACAGGTGGAACACTGAAGCTTTCTTT. Amino acids: CASRGDRWNTEAFF.

This clonotype was detected a few times. The chain employs TRBV12-3 or TRBV12-4 and TRBJ1-1, with TRBD1 identical over 7 bases. There are 14 residues in the CDR3. Trimming took 3 bases from V and 5 from J; bases not matched to a gene: 6. The CDR3 loop reads CASSFAGQLTEAFF. The CDR3 nucleotides are TGTGCCAGCAGTTTCGCGGGACAGCTGACTGAAGCTTTCTTT.

At least ten counts were recorded for this clonotype. The rearrangement links TRBV10-2 to TRBJ1-3; possible D gene TRBD1, 5 bases. This CDR3 is 17 amino acids long. Trimming removed 0 bases at V and 2 bases at J, with 14 bases between. The V gene's germline CDR1 is WSHSY and CDR2 SAAADI. The CDR3 spells CASSESFPGRTGNTIYF. The CDR3 DNA reads as TGCGCCAGCAGTGAGTCCTTTCCGGGACGAACTGGAAACACCATATATTTT.

This clonotype came up many times. The V call is TRBV29-1, the J call TRBJ2-1; D tentatively reads TRBD1 or TRBD2 (6 bases each). Germline CDR1 and CDR2: SQVTM and ANQGSEA. The CDR3 contains 14 residues. V gave up 6 bases and J gave up 2 bases, with 14 bases separating them. The CDR3: CSVLRRGAYNEQFF. CDR3 DNA sequence: TGCAGCGTCCTAAGGAGGGGGGCCTACAATGAGCAGTTCTTC.

This clonotype showed up many times. The rearrangement uses TRBV12-3 or TRBV12-4 and TRBJ2-1; 10 bases fit TRBD2. J was trimmed by 14 bases and V by 5 bases; bases with no gene match: 12. The CDR3 is made up of 14 amino acids. For the CDR3, the DNA is TGTGCCAGCAGTCCGGGCCAAAGCGGGAGGGGGAAGTTCTTC. Translation: CASSPGQSGRGKFF.

This clonotype was recorded a few times. The rearrangement joins TRBV29-1 to TRBJ2-3, with D perhaps TRBD2 (6 bases). V was cut by 0 bases and J by 2 bases, with 12 bases left in between. This CDR3 region has 15 residues. Per the germline V gene, CDR1 is SQVTM and CDR2 is ANQGSEA. The CDR3 sequence is CSVEDSAGFTDTQYF. The CDR3 DNA follows: TGCAGCGTTGAAGATTCTGCGGGGTTCACAGATACGCAGTATTTT.

V gene TRBV20-1 combines with J gene TRBJ2-3; 10 nucleotides agree with TRBD1. Looked up from germline, CDR1 is DFQATT and CDR2 is SNEGSKA (reference sequence). The CDR3 consists of 16 residues. Unmatched junction bases numbered 10, after V lost 3 bases and J lost 4 bases. CDR3 region: CSASNPGQGPPDTQYF. The CDR3 DNA reads TGCAGTGCTAGTAATCCGGGACAGGGGCCCCCAGATACGCAGTATTTT.

This clonotype occurred a few times. This chain joins TRBV20-1 and TRBJ1-5; TRBD1 aligns across 11 bases. V lost 0 bases and J lost 6; bases outside the gene matches: 1. CDR1 and CDR2 (germline): DFQATT, SNEGSKA (reference sequence). This CDR3 is 14 amino acids long. CDR3 residues: CSARDGTGGQPQHF. The CDR3 DNA is TGCAGTGCTAGAGATGGGACAGGGGGTCAGCCCCAGCATTTT.

The chain employs TRBV5-4 and TRBJ2-3, with D perhaps TRBD1 or TRBD2 (5 bases each). CDR1 SGHNT and CDR2 YYREEE come from the germline V gene (reference sequence). The CDR3 totals 16 residues. The V end lost 7 bases, the J end lost 0 bases, and 18 bases lay between the germline ends. In nucleotides, the CDR3 is TGTGCCAGCTCCCACGCAGGGACCCGAAGCACAGATACGCAGTATTTT. This translates into CASSHAGTRSTDTQYF.

The chain carries TRBV15 and TRBJ2-4; 7 nucleotides line up with TRBD2. Unmatched junction bases numbered 7, after V lost 0 bases and J lost 8 bases. Germline V gene lookup returns CDR1 LNHNV and CDR2 YYDKDF (reference sequence). The CDR3 is 15 residues long. Written as DNA, the CDR3 is TGTGCCACCAGCAGAGAGTGGGGGGGTTCGGACATTCAGTACTTC. Its translation is CATSREWGGSDIQYF.

J is TRBJ2-3 and V is TRBV24-1, with D perhaps matching TRBD2 (6 bases). Trimming took off 5 bases at V and 4 bases at J, with 15 bases between the two ends. This CDR3 is built from 15 residues. Per germline, CDR1 KGHDR and CDR2 SFDVKD. The CDR3 region is CATSAPEPSADTQYF. In DNA form, the CDR3 reads TGTGCCACCAGTGCACCGGAACCTAGCGCAGATACGCAGTATTTT.

This clonotype has a count of ten or more. The chain uses TRBV5-1 and TRBJ2-3; no reliable D call. Trimming shortened V by 4 bases and J by 6 bases, and 18 bases separated the two germline ends. Per germline, CDR1 SGHRS and CDR2 YFSETQ. There are 15 residues in the CDR3. CDR3 sequence: CASSPPGYRMDTQYF. The CDR3, as DNA: TGCGCCAGCAGCCCCCCCGGTTACAGAATGGATACGCAGTATTTT.

V is TRBV12-3 or TRBV12-4 and J is TRBJ2-3, with 9 nucleotides matching TRBD2. This CDR3 is 16 amino acids long. The J segment lost 4 bases and the V segment lost 6 bases, leaving 11 bases of the junction unmatched. CDR3 amino acids: CASRRTGGGASDTQYF. Written as DNA, the CDR3 is TGTGCCAGCAGACGGACTGGCGGGGGGGCGTCAGATACGCAGTATTTT.

This clonotype was counted a few times. The rearrangement uses TRBV20-1 and TRBJ2-3, with 7 bases identical to TRBD2. Trimming removed 6 bases from V and 1 base from J; junction bases left unmatched: 16. In germline, CDR1 is DFQATT, CDR2 SNEGSKA (reference sequence). This CDR3 region has 17 residues. The CDR3 DNA reads as TGCAGTGCGCAAACCTCTAGAGCGGGGTGGGGCACAGATACGCAGTATTTT. It is translated as CSAQTSRAGWGTDTQYF.

This clonotype was seen at least ten times. This chain uses TRBV10-3 with TRBJ2-3; D unclear. The CDR3 covers 15 residues. Trimming removed 3 bases at V and 0 bases at J, with 10 bases between. In germline, CDR1 is ENHRY, CDR2 SYGVKD. CDR3 coding DNA: TGTGCCATCAGTGACCCTGGATTTAGCACAGATACGCAGTATTTT. Encoded protein: CAISDPGFSTDTQYF.

This clonotype came up many times. The chain carries TRBV28 and TRBJ1-2, with D possibly matching TRBD1 (6 bases). CDR1 and CDR2 from the germline V gene are MDHEN and SYDVKM. CDR3 size: 13 residues. V was clipped by 5 bases and J by 3 bases, with 10 bases between them. CDR3 bases: TGTGCCAGCAGTCCCGGACAGTACTATGGCTACACCTTC. Translated: CASSPGQYYGYTF.

The chain employs TRBV5-1 and TRBJ2-5, with no clear D. The germline gives CDR1 SGHRS, CDR2 YFSETQ. Deletions cut 1 base from V and 4 bases from J, with 17 bases between. CDR3 size: 16 residues. Here the CDR3 reads CASSLMAYGGGETQYF. The CDR3 bases are TGCGCCAGCAGCTTGATGGCTTACGGTGGCGGAGAGACCCAGTACTTC. The variable domain in full, completed from reference TRBV5-1 and TRBJ2-5, reads KAGVTQTPRYLIKTRGQQVTLSCSPISGHRSVSWYQQTPGQGLQFLFEYFSETQRNKGNFPGRFSGRQFSNSRSEMNVSTLELGDSALYLCASSLMAYGGGETQYFGPGTRLLVL.

The chain links TRBV29-1 to TRBJ2-3, with D unclear. Germline V gives CDR1 SQVTM, CDR2 ANQGSEA. Trimming took 0 bases from V and 0 from J, leaving 7 bases between them. The CDR3 is 14 amino acids. The CDR3 reads CSVEEAPSTDTQYF. CDR3 DNA: TGCAGCGTTGAAGAAGCCCCTAGCACAGATACGCAGTATTTT.

This rearrangement joins TRBV12-3 or TRBV12-4 to TRBJ2-7; 9 nucleotides match TRBD1. J gave up 3 bases and V 6 bases, and 6 bases lay outside the gene matches. The CDR3 consists of 14 residues. The CDR3 here is CASSDTGGDYEQYF. CDR3 nucleotide sequence: TGTGCCAGCAGCGATACAGGGGGCGACTACGAGCAGTACTTC.

This clonotype was detected many times. The chain recombines TRBV29-1 with TRBJ2-5; tentatively, D is TRBD1 (6 bases). In germline, CDR1 is SQVTM, CDR2 ANQGSEA. V shed 4 bases and J shed 2 bases, with 11 bases lying between them. The CDR3 is 13 residues long. The CDR3 spells CSVGNREQETQYF. CDR3 coding DNA: TGCAGCGTTGGGAACAGGGAACAAGAGACCCAGTACTTC.

This clonotype was observed at least ten times. The rearrangement joins TRBV29-1 to TRBJ2-2, with 8 bases fitting TRBD1. The ends lost 2 bases at V and 7 bases at J; junction bases unmatched: 6. The germline CDR1 and CDR2 sequences are SQVTM and ANQGSEA. The CDR3 extends over 14 amino acids. The CDR3: CSVERLQGGGELFF. Written as DNA, the CDR3 is TGCAGCGTTGAACGGCTACAGGGGGGCGGGGAGCTGTTTTTT.

The rearrangement uses TRBV6-5 and TRBJ2-2, with a possible D match to TRBD1 (5 bases). Germline-derived CDR1 and CDR2 are MNHEY and SVGAGI. The CDR3 has 14 amino acids. V shed 2 bases and J shed 3 bases, with 7 bases lying between them. The CDR3 DNA sequence: TGTGCCAGCAGTTACGACAGTTACACCGGGGAGCTGTTTTTT. This codes for CASSYDSYTGELFF.

This clonotype appeared many times. The V and J genes are TRBV5-6 and TRBJ2-5, with D tentatively TRBD2 (5 bases). CDR1 and CDR2 from the germline V gene are SGHDT and YYEEEE. The length of the CDR3 is 13 residues. Trimming pared 0 bases from V and 5 bases from J, leaving 8 bases between. CDR3 nucleotide sequence: TGTGCCAGCAGCTTGGTTCGGGATGAGACCCAGTACTTC. It specifies CASSLVRDETQYF.

This chain uses TRBV12-3 or TRBV12-4 with TRBJ2-4, with D tentatively TRBD1 (5 bases). The CDR3 is 11 residues long. The V end lost 7 bases, the J end lost 11 bases, and 12 bases lay between the germline ends. The CDR3, as DNA: TGTGCCAGCACCCAGGGTCTTTTTCAGTACTTC. This codes for CASTQGLFQYF.

The genes are TRBV9 and TRBJ2-3, with D hard to call. Trimming cost V 0 bases and J 6 bases, with 11 bases left between them. The CDR3 contains 14 residues. Germline lookup yields CDR1 SGDLS and CDR2 YYNGEE. The CDR3, as DNA: TGTGCCAGCAGCGTAGGGTACTCGCGGGATACGCAGTATTTT. Protein sequence: CASSVGYSRDTQYF.

At least ten counts were recorded for this clonotype. The chain links TRBV20-1 to TRBJ2-1; tentatively, D is TRBD2 (6 bases). CDR1 DFQATT and CDR2 SNEGSKA come from the germline V gene (reference sequence). Trimming left V 3 bases short and J 2 bases short, with 8 bases between. CDR3 size: 13 residues. CDR3 sequence: CSASAGPYNEQFF. DNA for the CDR3: TGCAGTGCTAGCGCGGGACCCTACAATGAGCAGTTCTTC.

V gene TRBV6-5 combines with J gene TRBJ2-5; possibly TRBD1 for D (5 bases). CDR1 is MNHEY and CDR2 is SVGAGI in the germline V gene. The V gene lost 4 bases and the J gene lost 5 bases, with 11 bases spanning the gap. This CDR3 is 13 amino acids long. The CDR3 is CASSSQGRETQYF. Here the CDR3 DNA reads TGTGCCAGCAGTTCCCAGGGCCGGGAGACCCAGTACTTC.

This clonotype has a count of ten or more. This chain links TRBV20-1 with TRBJ1-1, with D tentatively TRBD1 (5 bases). The CDR3 is 13 residues long. The V end lost 6 bases, the J end lost 1 base, and 12 bases lay between the germline ends. Germline assignment: CDR1 DFQATT and CDR2 SNEGSKA (reference sequence). CDR3 nucleotide sequence: TGCAGTGCCCTCGGGACGGAGAACACTGAAGCTTTCTTT. It yields the protein CSALGTENTEAFF.